This T cell receptor beta chain emerged from a study of identical twins. As to this clonotype: Antigen: not known.

Each CDR3 protein is one row after TCRdb ran MiXCR on the 5' RACE reads. Found here are some 440,000 distinct CDR3 sequences, roughly a quarter of them singletons; the top ten hold 2.9%. Findings and limits, study-wide: For out-of-frame alpha sequences shared by twins, low generation probability was in excess.

Germline-derived CDR1 and CDR2 are KGHSH and LQKENI. This CDR3 has 16 amino acids. Trimming removed 4 bases from V and 5 bases from J, with 17 bases in between. This sample was shared with a second study, whose subject was T cells expressing NK-cell markers. From that second work: Seven of the eight sequenced donors were classified as HCMV-seropositive, and one was classified as seronegative.

This TCR came from a woman between 18 and 29 years old in good health. The sample comprised CD4+ T cells sorted from blood. This chain links TRBV18 with TRBJ2-2; D possibly uses TRBD1 or TRBD2 (5 bases each). CDR3 loop: CASSRPGPSRTGELFF. The CDR3 DNA sequence: TGTGCCAGCTCACGACCGGGGCCCTCGAGAACCGGGGAGCTGTTTTTT.